The TCR beta chain under discussion was sequenced for a study of CD8 T cells in ankylosing spondylitis. Study observations and caveats: One TCR beta motif, made up of about 8 highly homologous variants, appeared characteristic of ankylosing spondylitis blood. Clones linked to disease were reported to show significant enrichment in matched ankylosing spondylitis synovial fluid.

TCRdb re-called the 5' RACE reads with MiXCR, one entry per CDR3 protein. The sample includes approximately 300,000 distinct CDR3 sequences, roughly 8% of them seen just once. A note on this clonotype: The antigen is not known.

Trimming cost V 5 bases and J 4 bases; bases outside gene matches: 3. Germline-derived CDR1 and CDR2 are SEHNR and FQNEAQ (reference sequence). CDR3 size: 15 residues. The rearrangement uses TRBV7-9 and TRBJ2-1, with 12 bases matching TRBD2. This receptor was identified in a male donor with ankylosing spondylitis. Sequenced: blood, either unsorted or a sorted T cell fraction (not recorded which). The CDR3 sequence: CASSRLAGAYNEQFF. CDR3 DNA sequence: TGTGCCAGCAGCCGACTAGCGGGAGCTTACAATGAGCAGTTCTTC.